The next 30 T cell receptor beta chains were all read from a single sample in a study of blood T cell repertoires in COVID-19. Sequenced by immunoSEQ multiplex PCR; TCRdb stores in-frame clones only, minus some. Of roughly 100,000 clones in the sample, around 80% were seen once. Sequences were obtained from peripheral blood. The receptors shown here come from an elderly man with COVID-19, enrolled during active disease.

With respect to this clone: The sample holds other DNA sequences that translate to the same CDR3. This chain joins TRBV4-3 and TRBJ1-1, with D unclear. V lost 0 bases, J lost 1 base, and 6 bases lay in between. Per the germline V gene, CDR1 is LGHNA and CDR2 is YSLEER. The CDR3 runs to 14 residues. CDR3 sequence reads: CASSQEEGNTEAFF. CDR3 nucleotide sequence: TGCGCCAGCAGCCAAGAGGAGGGGAACACTGAAGCTTTCTTT.

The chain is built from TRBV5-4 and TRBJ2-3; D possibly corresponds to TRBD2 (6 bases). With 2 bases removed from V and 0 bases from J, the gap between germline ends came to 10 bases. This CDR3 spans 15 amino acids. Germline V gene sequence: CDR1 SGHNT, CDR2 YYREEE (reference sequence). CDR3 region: CASSFGSLSTDTQYF. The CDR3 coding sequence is TGTGCCAGCAGCTTCGGGAGCCTAAGCACAGATACGCAGTATTTT.

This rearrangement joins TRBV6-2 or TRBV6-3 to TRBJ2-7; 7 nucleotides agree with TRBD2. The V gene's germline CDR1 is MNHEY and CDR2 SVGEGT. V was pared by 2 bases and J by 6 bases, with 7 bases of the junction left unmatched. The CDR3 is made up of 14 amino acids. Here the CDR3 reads CASSYVREGREQYF. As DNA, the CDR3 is TGTGCCAGCAGTTACGTGAGGGAGGGCCGCGAGCAGTACTTC.

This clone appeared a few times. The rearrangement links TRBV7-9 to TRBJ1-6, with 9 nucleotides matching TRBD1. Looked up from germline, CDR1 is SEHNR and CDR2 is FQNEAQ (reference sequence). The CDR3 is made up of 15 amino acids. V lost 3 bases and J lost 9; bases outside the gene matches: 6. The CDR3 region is CASSFGQGMASPLHF. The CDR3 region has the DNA TGTGCCAGCAGCTTTGGACAGGGGATGGCTTCACCCCTCCACTTT. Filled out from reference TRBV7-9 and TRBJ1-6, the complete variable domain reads DTGVSQNPRHKITKRGQNVTFRCDPISEHNRLYWYRQTLGQGPEFLTYFQNEAQLEKSRLLSDRFSAERPKGSFSTLEIQRTEQGDSAMYLCASSFGQGMASPLHFGNGTRLTVT.

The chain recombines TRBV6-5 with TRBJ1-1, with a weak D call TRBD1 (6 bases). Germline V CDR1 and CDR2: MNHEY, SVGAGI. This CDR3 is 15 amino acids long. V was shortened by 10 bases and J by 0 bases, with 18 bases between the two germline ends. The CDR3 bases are TGTGCCACCTCGGGGGGGGGCTACATGAACACTGAAGCTTTCTTT. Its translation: CATSGGGYMNTEAFF.

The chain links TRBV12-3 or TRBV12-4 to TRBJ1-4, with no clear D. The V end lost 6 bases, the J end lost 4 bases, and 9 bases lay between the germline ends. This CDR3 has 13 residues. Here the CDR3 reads CASRTPGNEKLFF. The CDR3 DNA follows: TGTGCCAGCAGAACCCCGGGTAATGAAAAACTGTTTTTT.

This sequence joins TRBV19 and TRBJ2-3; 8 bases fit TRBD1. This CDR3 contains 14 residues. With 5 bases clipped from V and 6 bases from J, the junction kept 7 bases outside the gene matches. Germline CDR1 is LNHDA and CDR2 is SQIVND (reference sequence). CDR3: CASSVDRDLDTQYF. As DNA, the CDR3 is TGTGCCAGTAGTGTGGACAGGGACTTGGATACGCAGTATTTT.

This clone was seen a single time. CDR3 DNA: TGTGCCACCAGCAGAGCCTCCGGGGTGAGCTCCTACAATGAGCAGTTCTTC. Amino acid sequence: CATSRASGVSSYNEQFF. The rearrangement joins TRBV15 to TRBJ2-1; D may be TRBD2 (5 bases). The germline gives CDR1 LNHNV, CDR2 YYDKDF (reference sequence). This CDR3 has 17 residues. Between the trimmed V and J ends, which lost 1 base and 0 bases, there was a span of 13 bases.

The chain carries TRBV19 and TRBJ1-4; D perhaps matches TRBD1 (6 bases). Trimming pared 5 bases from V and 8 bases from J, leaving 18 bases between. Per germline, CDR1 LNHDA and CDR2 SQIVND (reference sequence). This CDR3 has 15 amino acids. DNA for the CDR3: TGTGCCAGTAGTCCCCGAGGCAGGGGAATCGAAAAACTGTTTTTT. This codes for CASSPRGRGIEKLFF.

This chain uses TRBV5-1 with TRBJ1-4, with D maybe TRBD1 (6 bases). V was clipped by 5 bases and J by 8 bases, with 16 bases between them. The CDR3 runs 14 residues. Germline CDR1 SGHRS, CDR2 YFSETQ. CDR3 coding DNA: TGCGCCAGCAGGCTAACAGGGAGCAGCGAAAAACTGTTTTTT. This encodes CASRLTGSSEKLFF. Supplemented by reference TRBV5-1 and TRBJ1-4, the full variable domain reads KAGVTQTPRYLIKTRGQQVTLSCSPISGHRSVSWYQQTPGQGLQFLFEYFSETQRNKGNFPGRFSGRQFSNSRSEMNVSTLELGDSALYLCASRLTGSSEKLFFGSGTQLSVL.

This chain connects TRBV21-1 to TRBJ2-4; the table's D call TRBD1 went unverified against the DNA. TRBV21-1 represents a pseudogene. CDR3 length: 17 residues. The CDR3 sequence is CASSMKLVQQRKNIQYF. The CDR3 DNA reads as TGTGCCAGCAGCATGAAATTAGTACAGCAAAGAAAAAACATTCAGTACTTC.

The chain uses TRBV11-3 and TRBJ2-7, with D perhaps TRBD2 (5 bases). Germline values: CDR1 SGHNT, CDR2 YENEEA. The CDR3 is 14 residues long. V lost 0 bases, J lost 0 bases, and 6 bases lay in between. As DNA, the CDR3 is TGTGCCAGCAGCTTAGACGGGAACTCCTACGAGCAGTACTTC. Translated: CASSLDGNSYEQYF.

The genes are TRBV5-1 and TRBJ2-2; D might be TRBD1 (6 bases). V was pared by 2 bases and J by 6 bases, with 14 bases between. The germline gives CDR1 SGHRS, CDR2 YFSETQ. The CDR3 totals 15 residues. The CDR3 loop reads CASSFGQGLAGELFF. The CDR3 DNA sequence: TGCGCCAGCAGCTTTGGCCAGGGGTTGGCCGGGGAGCTGTTTTTT.

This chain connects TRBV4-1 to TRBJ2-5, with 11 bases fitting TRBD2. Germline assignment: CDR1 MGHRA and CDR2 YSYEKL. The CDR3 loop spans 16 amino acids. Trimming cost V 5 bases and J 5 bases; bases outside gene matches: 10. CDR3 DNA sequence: TGCGCCAGCAGCGACGAACCGGGACTAGCGGCGGAGACCCAGTACTTC. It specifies CASSDEPGLAAETQYF.

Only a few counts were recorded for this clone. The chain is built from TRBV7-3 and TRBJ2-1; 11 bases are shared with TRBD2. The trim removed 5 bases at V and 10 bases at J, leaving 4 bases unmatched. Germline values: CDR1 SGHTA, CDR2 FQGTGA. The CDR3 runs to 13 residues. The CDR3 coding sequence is TGTGCCAGCAGCCAAGGGACTAGCGGAGAGCAGTTCTTC. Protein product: CASSQGTSGEQFF. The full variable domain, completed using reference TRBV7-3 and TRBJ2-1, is GAGVSQTPSNKVTEKGKYVELRCDPISGHTALYWYRQSLGQGPEFLIYFQGTGAADDSGLPNDRFFAVRPEGSVSTLKIQRTERGDSAVYLCASSQGTSGEQFFGPGTRLTVL.

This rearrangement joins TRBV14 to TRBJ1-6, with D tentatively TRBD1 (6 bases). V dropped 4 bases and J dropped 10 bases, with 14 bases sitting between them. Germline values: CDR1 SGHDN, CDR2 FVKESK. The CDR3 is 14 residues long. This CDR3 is CASSRDMVNSPLHF. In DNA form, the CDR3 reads TGTGCCAGCAGCCGGGACATGGTTAACTCACCCCTCCACTTT.

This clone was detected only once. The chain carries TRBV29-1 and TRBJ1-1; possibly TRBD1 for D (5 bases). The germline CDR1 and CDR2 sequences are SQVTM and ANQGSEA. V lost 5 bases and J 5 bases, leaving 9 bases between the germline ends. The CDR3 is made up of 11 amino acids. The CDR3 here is CSVRGRTEAFF. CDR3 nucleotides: TGCAGCGTTCGGGGGAGGACTGAAGCTTTCTTT. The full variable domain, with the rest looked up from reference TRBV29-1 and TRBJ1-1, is SAVISQKPSRDICQRGTSLTIQCQVDSQVTMMFWYRQQPGQSLTLIATANQGSEATYESGFVIDKFPISRPNLTFSTLTVSNMSPEDSSIYLCSVRGRTEAFFGQGTRLTVV.

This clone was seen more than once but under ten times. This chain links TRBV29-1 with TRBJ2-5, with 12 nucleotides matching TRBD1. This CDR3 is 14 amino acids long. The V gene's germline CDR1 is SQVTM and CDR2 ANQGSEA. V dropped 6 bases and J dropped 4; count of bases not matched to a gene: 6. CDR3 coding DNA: TGCAGCGTGACGGGACAGGGGGCGGGAGAGACCCAGTACTTC. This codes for CSVTGQGAGETQYF.

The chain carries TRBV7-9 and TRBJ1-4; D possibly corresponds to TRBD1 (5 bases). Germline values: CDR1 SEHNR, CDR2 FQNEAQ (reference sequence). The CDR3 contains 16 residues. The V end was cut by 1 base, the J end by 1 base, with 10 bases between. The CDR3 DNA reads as TGTGCCAGCAGCTTAGGGACACTTGAAACTAATGAAAAACTGTTTTTT. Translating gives CASSLGTLETNEKLFF.

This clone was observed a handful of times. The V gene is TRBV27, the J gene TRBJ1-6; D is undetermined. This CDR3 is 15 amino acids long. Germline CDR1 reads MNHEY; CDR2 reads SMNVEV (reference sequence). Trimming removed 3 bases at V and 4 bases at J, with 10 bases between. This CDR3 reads CASSFLGVYNSPLHF. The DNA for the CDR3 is TGTGCCAGCAGTTTTCTGGGAGTTTATAATTCACCCCTCCACTTT.

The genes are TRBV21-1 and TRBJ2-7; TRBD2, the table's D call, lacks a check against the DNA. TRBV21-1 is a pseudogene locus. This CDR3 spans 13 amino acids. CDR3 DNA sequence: TGTGCCAGCAGCAAACTAGACTCCTACGAGCAGTACTTC. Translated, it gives CASSKLDSYEQYF.

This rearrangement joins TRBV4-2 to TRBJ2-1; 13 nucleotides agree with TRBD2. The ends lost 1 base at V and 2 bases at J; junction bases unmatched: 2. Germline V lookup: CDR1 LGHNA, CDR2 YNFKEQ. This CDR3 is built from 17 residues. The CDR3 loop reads CASSQVGTSGAYNEQFF. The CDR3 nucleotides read TGTGCCAGCAGCCAAGTCGGGACTAGCGGGGCCTACAATGAGCAGTTCTTC.

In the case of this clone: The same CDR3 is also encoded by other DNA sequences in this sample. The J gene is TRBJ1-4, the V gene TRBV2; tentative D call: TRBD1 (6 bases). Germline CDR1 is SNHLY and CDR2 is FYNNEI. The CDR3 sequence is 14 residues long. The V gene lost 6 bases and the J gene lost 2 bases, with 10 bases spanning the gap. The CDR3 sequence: CASRAGETNEKLFF. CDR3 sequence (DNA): TGTGCCAGCAGGGCAGGGGAGACTAATGAAAAACTGTTTTTT.

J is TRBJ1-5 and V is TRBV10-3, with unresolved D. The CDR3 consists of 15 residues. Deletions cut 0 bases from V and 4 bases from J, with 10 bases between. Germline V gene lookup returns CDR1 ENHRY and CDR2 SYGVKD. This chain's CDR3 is CAISESALENQPQHF. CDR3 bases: TGTGCCATCAGTGAGTCTGCACTCGAAAATCAGCCCCAGCATTTT.

CDR3 residues: CASSSAGGGNQPQHF. The CDR3 bases are TGTGCCAGCAGCTCTGCAGGGGGCGGCAATCAGCCCCAGCATTTT. The chain recombines TRBV7-9 with TRBJ1-5; 8 bases match TRBD1. Losses at the gene ends were 4 bases for V and 2 bases for J; bases not matched to a gene: 4. The length of the CDR3 is 15 residues. CDR1 is SEHNR, CDR2 FQNEAQ, per germline (reference sequence).

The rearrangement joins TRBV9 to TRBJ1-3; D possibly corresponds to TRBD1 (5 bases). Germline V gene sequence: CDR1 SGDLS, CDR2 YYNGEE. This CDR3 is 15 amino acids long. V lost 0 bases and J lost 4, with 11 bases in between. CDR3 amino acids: CASSVGGREGNTIYF. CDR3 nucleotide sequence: TGTGCCAGCAGCGTAGGTGGCAGGGAAGGAAACACCATATATTTT.

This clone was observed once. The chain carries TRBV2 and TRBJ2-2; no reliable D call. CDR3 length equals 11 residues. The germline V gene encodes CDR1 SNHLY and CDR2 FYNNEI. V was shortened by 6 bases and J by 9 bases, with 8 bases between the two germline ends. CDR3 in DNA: TGTGCCAGCAGCTACGCCAGGGAGCTGTTTTTT. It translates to CASSYARELFF.

CDR3 amino acids: CASRSLAGETQYF. The DNA of the CDR3 is TGTGCCAGCAGATCACTAGCGGGAGAGACCCAGTACTTC. This rearrangement joins TRBV3-1 (or the pseudogene TRBV3-2) to TRBJ2-5; 9 bases fit TRBD2. V lost 6 bases to trimming and J lost 4 bases; unmatched junction nucleotides: 3. CDR1 is LGHDT, CDR2 YNNKEL, per germline (reference sequence). The CDR3 runs to 13 residues.

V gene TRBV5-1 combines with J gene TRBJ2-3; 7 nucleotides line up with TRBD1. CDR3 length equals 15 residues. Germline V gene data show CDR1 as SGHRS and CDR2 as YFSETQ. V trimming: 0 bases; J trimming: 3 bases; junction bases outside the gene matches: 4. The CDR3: CASSLAGRGTDTQYF. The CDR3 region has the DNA TGCGCCAGCAGCTTGGCTGGCAGGGGGACAGATACGCAGTATTTT.

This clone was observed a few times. CDR3 sequence reads: CTSSLVVITDTQYF. The DNA for the CDR3 is TGCACCAGCAGTCTAGTAGTCATCACAGATACGCAGTATTTT. V gene TRBV1 combines with J gene TRBJ2-3; TRBD2, the table's D call, lacks a check against the DNA. TRBV1 constitutes a pseudogene. The CDR3 covers 14 residues.